The 22 T cell receptor beta chains reported below all come from one sample, sequenced in a study of blood T cell repertoires in COVID-19. Sequencing used immunoSEQ multiplex PCR; TCRdb keeps in-frame clones, though not all of them. The repertoire holds under 150,000 clones, about 83% seen once, with more than 3.5% in the top ten. Sequences were obtained from peripheral blood. The receptors derive from a woman between 40 and 55 years old with acute or convalescent COVID-19.

The rearrangement links TRBV6-1 to TRBJ1-1; TRBD1 matches 7 bases. Germline V gene data show CDR1 as MNHNS and CDR2 as SASEGT. The junction had 3 bases not matched to a gene; V was cut back by 3 bases and J by 2 bases. This CDR3 contains 14 residues. This CDR3 reads CASSDGQVNTEAFF. CDR3 in DNA: TGTGCCAGCAGTGACGGACAGGTCAACACTGAAGCTTTCTTT.

V is TRBV7-2 and J is TRBJ2-7; D ambiguous. Trimming removed 2 bases at V and 2 bases at J, with 13 bases between. From germline, CDR1 is SGHTA and CDR2 FQGNSA. This CDR3 comprises 15 residues. Here the CDR3 reads CASSLFLGNAYEQYF. CDR3 coding DNA: TGTGCCAGCAGCTTATTTCTAGGTAACGCCTACGAGCAGTACTTC.

The chain couples TRBV9 to TRBJ2-5, with TRBD2 identical over 12 bases. In germline, CDR1 is SGDLS, CDR2 YYNGEE. Germline trimming cut 7 bases from V and 5 bases from J; bases unmatched to any gene: 18. CDR3 size: 18 residues. This CDR3 reads CASSGLAGDIGGGETQYF. CDR3 DNA: TGTGCCAGCTCGGGACTAGCGGGCGACATCGGGGGAGGGGAGACCCAGTACTTC. The full variable domain, completed using reference TRBV9 and TRBJ2-5, is DSGVTQTPKHLITATGQRVTLRCSPRSGDLSVYWYQQSLDQGLQFLIQYYNGEERAKGNILERFSAQQFPDLHSELNLSSLELGDSALYFCASSGLAGDIGGGETQYFGPGTRLLVL.

The chain carries TRBV19 and TRBJ1-1, with a weak D call TRBD1 (5 bases). V lost 5 bases and J 1 base, leaving 14 bases between the germline ends. Germline CDR1 LNHDA, CDR2 SQIVND (reference sequence). The CDR3 is 15 residues long. In DNA form, the CDR3 reads TGTGCCAGTAGTCTTTACGGTGGGGCGAACACTGAAGCTTTCTTT. It yields the protein CASSLYGGANTEAFF.

This chain joins TRBV7-2 and TRBJ2-1, with 13 bases aligning to TRBD2. With V trimmed by 4 bases and J by 1 base, 7 bases remained unmatched. CDR1 is SGHTA and CDR2 is FQGNSA in the germline V gene. The CDR3 covers 18 residues. CDR3 nucleotides: TGTGCCAGCAGCTCAGTAACTAGCGGGGGGGCGTCCTACAATGAGCAGTTCTTC. Encoded protein: CASSSVTSGGASYNEQFF.

As regards this clone: One end of the junction varies from germline; a read error may be responsible. This sequence joins TRBV6-1 and TRBJ2-7; D is ambiguous. CDR3 length equals 11 residues. Germline V lookup: CDR1 MNHNS, CDR2 SASEGT. This CDR3 reads CASSQAFEQYF. The CDR3 coding sequence is TGTGCCAGCAGTCAAGCCTTCGAGCAGTACTTC.

This sequence joins TRBV18 and TRBJ2-5; the D gene is possibly TRBD2 (5 bases). CDR3 size: 13 residues. Germline CDR1 reads KGHSH; CDR2 reads LQKENI. Deletions cut 6 bases from V and 7 bases from J, with 15 bases between. CDR3 DNA: TGTGCCAGCTCCCCGGAGGTCAAGGGGACCCAGTACTTC. This translates into CASSPEVKGTQYF.

This chain joins TRBV24-1 and TRBJ2-7; tentatively, D is TRBD1 (6 bases). The CDR3 extends over 11 amino acids. Deletions cut 3 bases from V and 12 bases from J, with 11 bases between. Looked up from germline, CDR1 is KGHDR and CDR2 is SFDVKD. CDR3 DNA: TGTGCCACCAGTGATGCCGGGACAAGGTACTTC. Its protein is CATSDAGTRYF.

V and J are TRBV5-4 and TRBJ1-6; the match to TRBD1 covers 7 bases. The germline CDR1 and CDR2 sequences are SGHNT and YYREEE (reference sequence). The ends lost 4 bases at V and 7 bases at J; junction bases unmatched: 8. This CDR3 comprises 15 residues. In DNA, the CDR3 is TGTGCCAGCAGCCTCCTGGACAGGATCAATTCACCCCTCCACTTT. This encodes CASSLLDRINSPLHF.

V is TRBV10-2 and J is TRBJ1-4; D perhaps matches TRBD1 (6 bases). CDR3 length: 14 residues. The V end lost 6 bases, the J end lost 7 bases, and 15 bases lay between the germline ends. The germline CDR1 and CDR2 sequences are WSHSY and SAAADI. CDR3: CASRPHRDREKLFF. Here the CDR3 DNA reads TGCGCCAGCAGACCTCACAGGGATCGTGAAAAACTGTTTTTT.

The rearrangement links TRBV6-5 to TRBJ2-2; D is ambiguous. Germline CDR1 reads MNHEY; CDR2 reads SVGAGI. V lost 2 bases, J lost 3 bases, and 7 bases lay in between. The CDR3 covers 14 residues. The CDR3 loop is CASSYTSDTGELFF. Written as DNA, the CDR3 is TGTGCCAGCAGTTACACCTCAGACACCGGGGAGCTGTTTTTT.

This chain connects TRBV7-8 to TRBJ2-3; 9 bases are a match to TRBD1. Germline CDR1 and CDR2: SGHVS and FQNEAQ. CDR3 length: 15 amino acids. V lost 1 base, J lost 5 bases, and 4 bases stayed unmatched. The CDR3, as DNA: TGTGCCAGCAGCTTAGAACAGGGGGCCAGAGATACGCAGTATTTT. Translated, it gives CASSLEQGARDTQYF.

This clone was observed once. V and J are TRBV5-1 and TRBJ2-7, with D perhaps matching TRBD1 (5 bases). The V gene's germline CDR1 is SGHRS and CDR2 YFSETQ. Trimming took off 4 bases at V and 2 bases at J, with 13 bases between the two ends. This CDR3 comprises 14 residues. DNA for the CDR3: TGCGCCAGCAGCAAGGCAGGGCTTCCCTACGAGCAGTACTTC. It specifies CASSKAGLPYEQYF.

This clone was seen more than once but under ten times. The J gene is TRBJ1-4, the V gene TRBV11-2; 8 bases map to TRBD1. This CDR3 region has 14 residues. Looked up from germline, CDR1 is SGHAT and CDR2 is FQNNGV. Trimming at V came to 9 bases and at J to 5 bases, leaving 8 bases not matched to a gene. The DNA for the CDR3 is TGTGCCAGTAAGACAGGGGCCGAAAATGAAAAACTGTTTTTT. This codes for CASKTGAENEKLFF.

The chain recombines TRBV18 with TRBJ2-3; 9 bases map to TRBD2. The junction had 4 bases not matched to a gene; V was cut back by 3 bases and J by 3 bases. The V gene's germline CDR1 is KGHSH and CDR2 LQKENI. This CDR3 has 15 amino acids. CDR3 protein: CASSPGLAATDTQYF. CDR3 in DNA: TGTGCCAGCTCACCGGGACTAGCAGCTACAGATACGCAGTATTTT.

V gene TRBV15 combines with J gene TRBJ2-7; 9 bases align to TRBD1. Germline CDR1 reads LNHNV; CDR2 reads YYDKDF (reference sequence). This CDR3 is 13 amino acids long. With V trimmed by 4 bases and J by 4 bases, 2 bases remained unmatched. The chain's CDR3 is CATSTDRGYEQYF. DNA of the CDR3: TGTGCCACCAGCACGGACAGGGGATACGAGCAGTACTTC.

The rearrangement links TRBV7-6 to TRBJ2-7; TRBD2 aligns across 7 bases. V shed 3 bases and J 7 bases; nucleotides not matched to a gene: 6. CDR1 and CDR2 (germline): SGHVS, FNYEAQ. The CDR3 is made up of 13 amino acids. CDR3 DNA: TGTGCCAGCAGCTTTACGACTAGCAGTGAGCAGTACTTC. As protein: CASSFTTSSEQYF.

The chain joins TRBV7-6 to TRBJ1-6; TRBD1 matches at 7 bases. From germline, CDR1 is SGHVS and CDR2 FNYEAQ. Trimming cost V 5 bases and J 5 bases; bases outside gene matches: 3. CDR3 length equals 14 residues. CDR3 DNA sequence: TGTGCCAGCAGCGACGACAGGGATAATTCACCCCTCCACTTT. It codes for CASSDDRDNSPLHF.

The rearrangement uses TRBV7-9 and TRBJ2-1; D call uncertain. The CDR3 length is 14 residues. Trimming pared 4 bases from V and 12 bases from J, leaving 19 bases between. CDR1 and CDR2 from the germline V gene are SEHNR and FQNEAQ (reference sequence). CDR3 loop: CASSSHSDYRLQFF. The CDR3 nucleotides read TGTGCCAGCAGCTCCCACTCGGATTATCGACTGCAGTTCTTC. The complete variable domain, with remaining parts taken from reference TRBV7-9 and TRBJ2-1, reads DTGVSQNPRHKITKRGQNVTFRCDPISEHNRLYWYRQTLGQGPEFLTYFQNEAQLEKSRLLSDRFSAERPKGSFSTLEIQRTEQGDSAMYLCASSSHSDYRLQFFGPGTRLTVL.

This clone was counted a single time. The CDR3 protein is CASKGRLVSRGIRNEQFF. The CDR3 nucleotides read TGTGCCAGCAAAGGTCGTTTGGTCAGCAGGGGAATAAGGAATGAGCAGTTCTTC. The rearrangement joins TRBV6-4 to TRBJ2-1; a possible D gene is TRBD1 (6 bases). CDR1 and CDR2 (germline): MRHNA, SNTAGT. The CDR3 spans 18 residues. V was trimmed by 7 bases and J by 7 bases, leaving 29 bases between them.

V gene TRBV30 combines with J gene TRBJ1-2, with D unresolved. This CDR3 is built from 12 residues. Trimming pared 0 bases from V and 6 bases from J, leaving 8 bases between. In germline, CDR1 is GTSNPN, CDR2 SVGIG (reference sequence). CDR3 protein: CAWSVRRDGYTF. DNA for the CDR3: TGTGCCTGGAGTGTAAGGAGGGATGGCTACACCTTC.

This clone was counted a few times. V gene TRBV19 combines with J gene TRBJ1-1; possible D gene TRBD1, 6 bases. V lost 6 bases and J 3 bases, leaving 14 bases between the germline ends. The germline V gene encodes CDR1 LNHDA and CDR2 SQIVND (reference sequence). This CDR3 has 14 residues. The CDR3 region is CASRNRARDTEAFF. DNA for the CDR3: TGTGCCAGTAGAAACAGGGCCCGGGACACTGAAGCTTTCTTT.